The source of this TCR beta chain is a study of T-cell reconstitution after alpha-beta-depleted transplantation in children. Study-level points and caveats: Recipient T cells and thymic progenitors that survived were the source of the high TCRbeta diversity seen at day 60 in some patients. One year after transplant, T-cell counts and diversity came mostly from newly produced T cells.

TCRbeta library construction was performed incorporating unique molecular identifiers. TCRdb processed the PCR reads anew with MiXCR; each CDR3 protein has one entry. The sample yields a few hundred thousand distinct CDR3 sequences, around 16% seen once. Concerning this clonotype: Its antigen is unidentified.

Germline V CDR1 and CDR2: KGHSY, FQNENV. V lost 4 bases to trimming and J lost 3 bases, with 12 bases between them. This CDR3 comprises 15 residues. The chain employs TRBV16 and TRBJ2-2, with D hard to call. The sequenced sample was PBMCs, mostly from graft donor cells, obtained 360 days after TCRalphabeta/CD19-depleted stem cell transplant. This clonotype was sampled from a boy under two years old who had a stem cell transplant for Wiskott-Aldrich syndrome, so the T cells may come from the graft donor. The CDR3 loop reads CASSLLTGYTGELFF. The CDR3 DNA sequence: TGTGCCAGCAGCCTTCTGACGGGTTACACCGGGGAGCTGTTTTTT.